This entry lists 28 T cell receptor beta chains sequenced from one sample in a study of monozygotic twins with inflammatory bowel disease. No DNA is given; TCRdb re-called the 5' RACE reads and lists each CDR3 protein once. The listing records 210,000 or so distinct CDR3 sequences. Specimen: blood. All receptors derive from a human donor with ulcerative colitis or Crohn's disease, or a healthy co-twin of an affected twin (not recorded which).

The V gene is TRBV12-3 or TRBV12-4, the J gene TRBJ2-3; the TCRdb call, TRBD2, lacks DNA for checking. The CDR3 is 16 residues long. The CDR3 here is CASTGTSGGRTDTQYF.

The V and J genes are TRBV4-1 and TRBJ2-7; the D gene TCRdb calls, TRBD2, cannot be checked with no DNA. The CDR3 length is 15 residues. Germline V gives CDR1 MGHRA, CDR2 YSYEKL. CDR3 loop: CASSQTGPASDEQYF.

The chain combines TRBV5-1 with TRBJ2-5; TCRdb indicates TRBD2, and absent DNA this call remains unverified. Germline CDR1 is SGHRS and CDR2 is YFSETQ. The CDR3 has 13 amino acids. The CDR3 region is CASSIGPKETQYF.

The genes are TRBV7-2 and TRBJ1-5. The V gene's germline CDR1 is SGHTA and CDR2 FQGNSA. The CDR3 sequence is 12 residues long. This CDR3 is CASSSTNQPQHF.

The chain employs TRBV7-2 and TRBJ2-5; without DNA, the TCRdb call of TRBD1 cannot be checked. Germline V gives CDR1 SGHTA, CDR2 FQGNSA. There are 15 residues in the CDR3. The CDR3 protein is CASSTGQGARETQYF.

This chain links TRBV12-3 or TRBV12-4 with TRBJ1-2. The CDR3 sequence is 15 residues long. The CDR3 sequence is CASSLGLSADYGYTF.

This chain connects TRBV7-9 to TRBJ2-1; the TCRdb D gene call, TRBD1, has no DNA to confirm it. The CDR3 totals 13 residues. Germline CDR1 reads SEHNR; CDR2 reads FQNEAQ (reference sequence). The CDR3 spells CASSPQGRSNPFF.

V gene TRBV12-3 or TRBV12-4 combines with J gene TRBJ2-7. This CDR3 region has 17 residues. The CDR3 spells CASSPTGVSLTSYEQYF.

The gene calls are TRBV20-1 and TRBJ2-3; TCRdb's D gene call, TRBD2, goes unchecked for lack of DNA. The CDR3 is 14 amino acids. Germline V lookup: CDR1 DFQATT, CDR2 SNEGSKA (reference sequence). The CDR3 spells CSARDSGGSDTQYF.

V gene TRBV28 combines with J gene TRBJ1-1. The CDR3 consists of 13 residues. Germline V gene sequence: CDR1 MDHEN, CDR2 SYDVKM. The CDR3 protein is CASSLQSNTEAFF.

J is TRBJ2-7 and V is TRBV20-1; TCRdb reports TRBD2, a call that lacks DNA to check it against. CDR3 length: 14 amino acids. Germline values: CDR1 DFQATT, CDR2 SNEGSKA (reference sequence). CDR3 region: CSARTSGGPSEQYF.

V and J are TRBV23-1 and TRBJ2-7; TCRdb outputs TRBD1, but without DNA this stays unchecked. TRBV23-1 falls under the ORF class, with uncertain function. This CDR3 has 16 amino acids. The chain's CDR3 is CASSHSDRVLLVEQYF.

The CDR3 region is CASSLENTGELFF. The chain links TRBV7-6 to TRBJ2-2. Germline CDR1 reads SGHVS; CDR2 reads FNYEAQ. The CDR3 is made up of 13 amino acids.

V usage is TRBV4-2 and J usage is TRBJ1-3; as DNA is missing, the TRBD1 call by TCRdb cannot be tested. From germline, CDR1 is LGHNA and CDR2 YNFKEQ. The CDR3 is 18 residues long. The CDR3 here is CASSQDMGQGTAGNTIYF.

J is TRBJ2-1 and V is TRBV5-1. CDR1 and CDR2 from the germline V gene are SGHRS and YFSETQ. The CDR3 length is 12 residues. The CDR3 reads CASSRDFNEQFF.

V usage is TRBV7-9 and J usage is TRBJ1-1. The germline V gene encodes CDR1 SEHNR and CDR2 FQNEAQ (reference sequence). This CDR3 comprises 16 residues. CDR3 region: CASSLTGQALGTEAFF.

The chain has TRBV7-9 and TRBJ1-2. In germline, CDR1 is SEHNR, CDR2 FQNEAQ (reference sequence). There are 14 residues in the CDR3. Here the CDR3 reads CASSLGSLNYGYTF.

The chain recombines TRBV20-1 with TRBJ2-3; the D call from TCRdb, TRBD2, cannot be confirmed without DNA. CDR1 and CDR2 (germline): DFQATT, SNEGSKA (reference sequence). The CDR3 totals 14 residues. The CDR3 loop is CSATRLAGRDTQYF.

The chain is built from TRBV5-3 and TRBJ2-3; TCRdb selects TRBD1, and the lack of DNA leaves this call unchecked. TRBV5-3 is an open reading frame, and its role is uncertain. This CDR3 has 15 residues. The chain's CDR3 is CARSLQEPVTDTQYF.

The V call is TRBV7-9, the J call TRBJ1-2. Germline V CDR1 and CDR2: SEHNR, FQNEAQ (reference sequence). The CDR3 contains 13 residues. CDR3 residues: CASSLEAVRANTF. The whole variable domain, filled in from reference TRBV7-9 and TRBJ1-2, reads DTGVSQNPRHKITKRGQNVTFRCDPISEHNRLYWYRQTLGQGPEFLTYFQNEAQLEKSRLLSDRFSAERPKGSFSTLEIQRTEQGDSAMYLCASSLEAVRANTFGSGTRLTVV.

The rearrangement links TRBV27 to TRBJ1-1; TCRdb reports TRBD1, a call that lacks DNA to check it against. CDR1 is MNHEY, CDR2 SMNVEV, per germline (reference sequence). This CDR3 has 14 amino acids. CDR3 residues: CASSSGTSSTEAFF.

The chain joins TRBV30 to TRBJ1-5. Germline assignment: CDR1 GTSNPN and CDR2 SVGIG (reference sequence). The CDR3 is 17 residues long. CDR3 region: CAWSDPVHRAYNQPQHF.

The V call is TRBV19, the J call TRBJ1-5; as DNA is missing, the TRBD1 call by TCRdb cannot be tested. Germline V CDR1 and CDR2: LNHDA, SQIVND (reference sequence). The CDR3 is made up of 15 amino acids. The chain's CDR3 is CASIRDRASNQPQHF.

The chain recombines TRBV30 with TRBJ2-1. The CDR3 has 13 residues. Looked up from germline, CDR1 is GTSNPN and CDR2 is SVGIG (reference sequence). The CDR3 sequence: CAWSIDGYNEQFF.

CDR3 sequence reads: CASSSPGLVNEQFF. V usage is TRBV5-1 and J usage is TRBJ2-1; TCRdb designates TRBD2, a call that cannot be tested without DNA. This CDR3 has 14 amino acids. The germline gives CDR1 SGHRS, CDR2 YFSETQ.

V usage is TRBV5-1 and J usage is TRBJ1-2; TCRdb's D gene call, TRBD1, goes unchecked for lack of DNA. From germline, CDR1 is SGHRS and CDR2 YFSETQ. The CDR3 extends over 15 amino acids. CDR3 region: CASSLATGLPYGYTF.

J is TRBJ1-4 and V is TRBV7-2; TCRdb names TRBD1, which stays unverified in the absence of DNA. Germline CDR1 SGHTA, CDR2 FQGNSA. The CDR3 contains 13 residues. CDR3: CASSKGVDEKLFF.

This chain links TRBV11-3 with TRBJ2-3; TCRdb reports TRBD2, a call that lacks DNA to check it against. Germline CDR1 reads SGHNT; CDR2 reads YENEEA. This CDR3 spans 17 amino acids. The CDR3 spells CASSLGTSGGNLGTQYF. Looking up the rest from reference TRBV11-3 and TRBJ2-3 gives the full variable domain: EAGVVQSPRYKIIEKKQPVAFWCNPISGHNTLYWYLQNLGQGPELLIRYENEEAVDDSQLPKDRFSAERLKGVDSTLKIQPAELGDSAVYLCASSLGTSGGNLGTQYFGPGTRLTVL.